This T cell receptor beta chain is from a study of shared clonotypes between healthy human individuals. As for this clone: As yet, its antigen is unknown.

Germline V CDR1 and CDR2: MNHEY, SVGAGI. Trimming pared 3 bases from V and 6 bases from J, leaving 15 bases between. The CDR3 totals 14 residues. Broader study findings: Generation probabilities were higher for clonotypes shared across all four sorted-subset donors than for unshared ones.

Evenly divided among several immunoSEQ plates was the genomic DNA of each subset. The sorted-subset replicate PCRs were given approximately 190 ng DNA, which is tens of thousands of T cell genomes. Using immunoSEQ multiplex PCR, the repertoire was profiled, and TCRdb retains in-frame clones only, with some absent. Of under 550,000 clones listed, almost 97% are singletons. The sequence derives from a woman in her twenties or thirties in good health. This chain links TRBV6-5 with TRBJ2-7; D call uncertain. Material for sequencing was naive CD4+ T cells sorted from blood. Subset here: CD45RA+ positively selected. The CDR3 loop is CASSYARTSAEQYF. The CDR3 DNA reads as TGTGCCAGCAGTTATGCGCGTACCTCGGCCGAGCAGTACTTC.